This TCR beta chain was found in a study of vaccination and CD4 T cells after COVID-19. Study overall: Between diagnosis and the drawing of post-COVID samples lay a median roughly 91 days (range 35 to 161).

Oncomine TCR Beta short-read sequencing was applied to DNA from cultured CD4+ T cells. Once CD4+ T cells had been cultured, genomic DNA was extracted from them. TCRdb reprocessed the PCR reads with MiXCR, giving one entry per CDR3 protein. The sample includes about 9,200 distinct CDR3 sequences, just over 60% seen only once; the top ten take more than 15%. Remarks on this clonotype: Its antigen is unidentified.

Study-level points and caveats: The median number of SARS-CoV-2-reactive clonotypes increased from 21 to 38, a change that did not reach significance.

Germline lookup yields CDR1 SGHTA and CDR2 FQGNSA. The V and J ends lost 3 bases and 4 bases respectively, with 6 bases between them. The CDR3 runs 12 residues. Treatment described: roughly 11-day PBMC culture with coronavirus spike peptide pools or control peptides (ViraFEST assay). This chain links TRBV7-2 with TRBJ1-1; D unresolved. Sequenced sample: CD4+ T cells from blood, cultured in vitro. This sequence was found in a human donor who had recovered from COVID-19. In DNA, the CDR3 is TGTGCCAGCAGCTTTGAGGGCACTGAAGCTTTCTTT. Encoded protein: CASSFEGTEAFF. The full variable domain, with the rest looked up from reference TRBV7-2 and TRBJ1-1, is GAGVSQSPSNKVTEKGKDVELRCDPISGHTALYWYRQSLGQGLEFLIYFQGNSAPDKSGLPSDRFSAERTGGSVSTLTIQRTQQEDSAVYLCASSFEGTEAFFGQGTRLTVV.